This T cell receptor (beta chain) was profiled in a study of T cell repertoires in ileal Crohn's disease. The CDR3 consists of 16 residues. Per germline, CDR1 SGDLS and CDR2 YYNGEE. Trimming shortened V by 3 bases and J by 0 bases, and 16 bases separated the two germline ends. Concerning this clone itself: Its antigen is unidentified.

Sequenced by immunoSEQ multiplex PCR; TCRdb stores in-frame clones only, minus some. The sample consists of 16,000 or so clones, just over 85% of them appearing once. Study findings and constraints: All patients with clonality above 26.8% had endoscopic recurrence.

This TCR was recovered from an adult with Crohn's disease. The V gene is TRBV9, the J gene TRBJ2-7, with D hard to call. Source material: ileal tissue. CDR3 sequence: CASSGVADSFSYEQYF. CDR3 nucleotides: TGTGCCAGCAGCGGAGTGGCAGATAGCTTCTCCTACGAGCAGTACTTC. Supplemented by reference TRBV9 and TRBJ2-7, the full variable domain reads DSGVTQTPKHLITATGQRVTLRCSPRSGDLSVYWYQQSLDQGLQFLIQYYNGEERAKGNILERFSAQQFPDLHSELNLSSLELGDSALYFCASSGVADSFSYEQYFGPGTRLTVT.